This TCR beta chain stems from a study of T cell responses to AZD1222 COVID-19 vaccine. Overall study findings and caveats: Just six AZD1222 recipients were seropositive at baseline. White British people made up most donors, females outnumbered males, and clonal diversity was possibly underestimated. Spike-specific TCR breadth and depth both grew after two AZD1222 doses. Repertoire sampling happened only post peak T cell response.

Clones were read by immunoSEQ multiplex PCR, and TCRdb kept only the in-frame ones, dropping some. Found here are more than 95,000 clones, 80% to 90% of them singletons; the top ten hold approximately 9.6%. Trimming stripped 3 bases from V and 10 bases from J, with 6 bases between. This CDR3 spans 11 amino acids. Germline loops: CDR1 SGHVS, CDR2 FNYEAQ. Turning to this clone: The target antigen is unknown.

The TCR was taken from an adult in good health. The rearrangement uses TRBV7-6 and TRBJ1-4; no clear D gene. Specimen: peripheral blood, collected on day 0 of AZD1222 vaccination. CDR3 sequence: CASSFRGKLFF. DNA for the CDR3: TGTGCCAGCAGCTTTCGAGGAAAACTGTTTTTT.